What follows describes a single T cell receptor (beta chain). The data belong to a study of blood T cells in healthy people across ages. A sample-barcoded 5' primer and a J-beta primer mix were used in a second PCR of roughly 6 to 12 cycles. TCRdb recomputed calls from the 5' RACE reads with MiXCR, one row per CDR3 protein. The sample has 850,000 to 1,000,000 distinct CDR3 sequences, roughly 47% seen once. Germline assignment: CDR1 SGHRS and CDR2 YFSETQ. CDR3 size: 15 residues. Trimming took 0 bases from V and 4 from J, leaving 11 bases between them. The sample was blood. This clonotype was sampled from a woman aged 55 to 70 in good health. The gene calls are TRBV5-1 and TRBJ1-5, with D possibly being TRBD1 (6 bases). The chain's CDR3 is CASSLDEGGNQPQHF. DNA for the CDR3: TGCGCCAGCAGCTTGGATGAAGGGGGGAATCAGCCCCAGCATTTT.